This TCR beta chain appears in the sequencing data of a study of shared clonotypes between healthy human individuals. As handled by the study authors: Junction-only sequences produced by ImmunoSEQ had no quality scores, so filtering differed. The protocol was immunoSEQ multiplex PCR, while the TCRdb copy is restricted to in-frame clones and leaves out a portion. The V and J calls and clone size were taken over from that table, and D and trimming were inferred from the DNA. The sample carries millions of clones, roughly 95% recorded once. Donors had no recently reported acute infections or vaccinations and were HIV-negative. The V gene end was trimmed by 5 bases and the J gene end by 2 bases; junction bases not matched to a gene: 5. Germline values: CDR1 SGHAT, CDR2 FQDESV (reference sequence). There are 14 residues in the CDR3.

Sequenced input: naive CD4+ T cells sorted from blood. As to subset: CD45RA+ positively selected. This receptor was taken from a man younger than 35 in good health. The gene calls are TRBV11-1 and TRBJ2-7; 8 nucleotides align to TRBD1. CDR3 residues: CASSLRDRTYEQYF. The CDR3 coding sequence is TGTGCCAGCAGCCTCCGGGACAGGACCTACGAGCAGTACTTC.